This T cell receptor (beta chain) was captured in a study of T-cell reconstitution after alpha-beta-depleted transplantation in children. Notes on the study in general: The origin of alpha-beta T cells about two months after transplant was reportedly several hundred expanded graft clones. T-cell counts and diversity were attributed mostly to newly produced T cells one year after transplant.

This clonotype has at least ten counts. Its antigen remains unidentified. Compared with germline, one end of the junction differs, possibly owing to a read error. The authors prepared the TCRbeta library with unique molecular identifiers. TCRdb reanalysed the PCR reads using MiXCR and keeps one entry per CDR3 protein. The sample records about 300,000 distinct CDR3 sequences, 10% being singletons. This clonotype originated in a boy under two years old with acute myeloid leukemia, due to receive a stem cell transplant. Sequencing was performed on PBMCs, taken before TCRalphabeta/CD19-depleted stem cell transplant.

The CDR3 reads CASSSPLPGRLRGNF. The CDR3, as DNA: TGTGCCAGCAGTTCCCCCCTACCCGGCCGCTTAAGGGGGAACTTC. This chain connects TRBV28 to TRBJ2-7; weak D call: TRBD1 (6 bases). CDR3 length equals 15 residues. Germline assignment: CDR1 MDHEN and CDR2 SYDVKM.